This TCR beta chain was captured by sequencing in a study of OX40 agonist ivuxolimab in advanced cancers. This clone was seen more than once but under ten times. Sequencing was performed with immunoSEQ multiplex PCR; in TCRdb, only in-frame clones are kept and a portion is missing. The sample lists 55,000 to 60,000 clones, over 75% occurring once. Germline V gene data show CDR1 as MGHRA and CDR2 as YSYEKL. Trimming removed 1 base at V and 5 bases at J, with 10 bases between. The CDR3 has 14 residues. This TCR was sampled from an adult with an advanced solid tumor such as melanoma, head and neck, liver or kidney cancer. The sample consisted of CD4+ or CD8+ T cells sorted from blood, taken in a trial of the OX40 agonist ivuxolimab. V usage is TRBV4-1 and J usage is TRBJ2-3; D might be TRBD1 (6 bases). The chain's CDR3 is CASSQVQGLDTQYF. CDR3 coding DNA: TGCGCCAGCAGCCAAGTACAGGGATTAGATACGCAGTATTTT.